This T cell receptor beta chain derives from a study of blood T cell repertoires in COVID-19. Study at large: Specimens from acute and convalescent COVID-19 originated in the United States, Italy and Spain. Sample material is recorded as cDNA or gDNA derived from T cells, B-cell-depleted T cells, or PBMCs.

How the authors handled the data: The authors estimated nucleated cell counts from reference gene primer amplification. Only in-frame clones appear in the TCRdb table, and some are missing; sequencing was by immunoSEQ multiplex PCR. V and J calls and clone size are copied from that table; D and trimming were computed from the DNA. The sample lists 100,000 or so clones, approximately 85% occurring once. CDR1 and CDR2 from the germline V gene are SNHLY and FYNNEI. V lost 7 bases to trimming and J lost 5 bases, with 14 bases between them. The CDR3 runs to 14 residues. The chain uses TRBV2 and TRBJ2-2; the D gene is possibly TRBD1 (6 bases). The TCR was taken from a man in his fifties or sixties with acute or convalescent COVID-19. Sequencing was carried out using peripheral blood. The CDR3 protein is CASKDSSETGELFF. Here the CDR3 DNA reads TGTGCCAGCAAGGACAGCTCGGAGACCGGGGAGCTGTTTTTT. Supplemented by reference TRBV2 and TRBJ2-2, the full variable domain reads EPEVTQTPSHQVTQMGQEVILRCVPISNHLYFYWYRQILGQKVEFLVSFYNNEISEKSEIFDDQFSVERPDGSNFTLKIRSTKLEDSAMYFCASKDSSETGELFFGEGSRLTVL.